This is a list of T cell receptor beta chains from one sample in a study of cytomegalovirus exposure and HLA in healthy donors. Sequenced by immunoSEQ multiplex PCR; TCRdb stores in-frame clones only, minus some. Among more than 120,000 clones listed, around nine tenths were seen once. What was sequenced was PBMCs. The receptors come from a man aged 18 to 35 in good health and CMV-seropositive. CDR3s include the opening cysteine and the closing phenylalanine or tryptophan. D genes are given only for firm matches. Part of the rows lack a size; the others show once, few, many or a class for expanded clones.

size,D,J,V,DNA,CDR3
NA,NA,TRBJ2-3,TRBV19,TGTGCCAGTAGTGCGATTTCGGATACGCAGTATTTT,CASSAISDTQYF
NA,NA,TRBJ1-2,TRBV2,TGTGCCAGCAGTGAGAACAGAAACTATGGCTACACCTTC,CASSENRNYGYTF
NA,TRBD1,TRBJ2-7,TRBV9,TGTGCCATGGGAAGGGGGCACGACGAGCAGTACTTC,CAMGRGHDEQYF
few,NA,TRBJ2-6,TRBV9,TGTGCCAGCAGCGTAGTCGCCCAGGATCCTGGGGCCAACGTCCTGACTTTC,CASSVVAQDPGANVLTF
NA,TRBD1,TRBJ2-1,TRBV10-3,TGTGCCATCAGTGAGAGTACGGGACAGTCCTACAATGAGCAGTTCTTC,CAISESTGQSYNEQFF
NA,NA,TRBJ1-1,TRBV6-6,TGTGCCAGCAGCTTCGGACAGTTGAACACTGAAGCTTTCTTT,CASSFGQLNTEAFF
NA,NA,TRBJ1-1,TRBV9,TGTGCCAGCAGCGCAGGAACAGGGATGAACACTGAAGCTTTCTTT,CASSAGTGMNTEAFF
NA,TRBD2,TRBJ2-7,TRBV7-9,TGTGCCAGCAGCTTATCTAGCGGGGGGCCCCTCACCTACGAGCAGTACTTC,CASSLSSGGPLTYEQYF
NA,NA,TRBJ1-4,TRBV19,TGTGCCAGTAGTACGCAACCACCGGGAGAACTGTTTTTT,CASSTQPPGELFF
few,NA,TRBJ2-4,TRBV5-4,TGTGCCAGCAGCGCCGGGAATTACATTCAGTACTTC,CASSAGNYIQYF
NA,NA,TRBJ2-7,TRBV18,TGTGCCAGCTCCCAGGGGCCAGGAGAGGCCTACGAGCAGTACTTC,CASSQGPGEAYEQYF
NA,NA,TRBJ2-1,TRBV6-5,TGTGCCAGCAGGACTGAGACTGAGCAGTTCTTC,CASRTETEQFF
few,NA,TRBJ1-5,TRBV7-9,TGTGCCAGCAGCTTGGAGCGGGGGGGACGCAATCAGCCCCAGCATTTT,CASSLERGGRNQPQHF
NA,TRBD2,TRBJ2-1,TRBV19,TGTGCCAGTAGTATTTTTGGGAGGGCCTCTTACAATGAGCAGTTCTTC,CASSIFGRASYNEQFF
once,NA,TRBJ2-5,TRBV20-1,TGCAGTGCTAGTCTCCAAGAGACCCAGTACTTC,CSASLQETQYF
NA,NA,TRBJ2-7,TRBV18,TGTGCCAGCTCACCGGACAGATACTACGAGCAGTACTTC,CASSPDRYYEQYF
NA,TRBD1,TRBJ2-2,TRBV6-1,TGTGCCAGCAGCTTGACAGGGGACAACACCGGGGAGCTGTTTTTT,CASSLTGDNTGELFF
NA,NA,TRBJ2-7,TRBV9,TGTGCCAGCAGCGGAGCACAGGGTCCATCGTACTTC,CASSGAQGPSYF
NA,TRBD2,TRBJ2-1,TRBV12-5,TGTGCTAGTGGTCGGGGGGAACTTACCACCTCCTACAATGAGCAGTTCTTC,CASGRGELTTSYNEQFF
NA,TRBD1,TRBJ1-5,TRBV7-8,TGTGCCAGCAGCTCCCCGGCCCGACAGGGGTCCACTCAGCCCCAGCATTTT,CASSSPARQGSTQPQHF